This T cell receptor (beta chain) originates from a study of regulatory T cells in long-lasting Graves disease. This clonotype was seen repeatedly, ten times or more. The sample's time point: newly diagnosed GD, antithyroid drugs for less than 3 months. From PBMCs, RNA was extracted and then used to make the TCR library. The CDR3 length is 16 residues. The V gene's germline CDR1 is LNHNV and CDR2 YYDKDF (reference sequence). V was cut by 4 bases and J by 5 bases, with 20 bases left in between. Through Arm-PCR of CDR3 regions and iRepertoire HTBI primers, TCR beta libraries were built. TCRdb recomputed calls from the multiplex PCR reads with MiXCR, one row per CDR3 protein. The table shows 200,000 to 250,000 distinct CDR3 sequences, with 18% occurring only once.

The source was peripheral blood mononuclear cells (PBMCs), collected at new diagnosis, from a patient treated with antithyroid drugs. This chain uses TRBV15 with TRBJ2-5, with D possibly being TRBD1 or TRBD2 (5 bases each). The receptor was derived from a female donor with Graves disease. CDR3 region: CATSTQGPPHGETQYF. CDR3 coding DNA: TGTGCCACCAGCACCCAGGGACCGCCGCATGGTGAGACCCAGTACTTC.